The clone carrying this T cell receptor beta chain was found once. This specimen comes from a study of blood T cell repertoires in COVID-19. TCRdb's table, derived via immunoSEQ multiplex PCR, lists solely in-frame clones and lacks some. The table shows 150,000 or so clones, with around four fifths occurring only once. CDR3 size: 13 residues. The germline gives CDR1 KGHSH, CDR2 LQKENI. The ends were cut back, 3 bases at V and 4 bases at J, with 9 bases in the middle. This sequence was found in a human donor in a cohort sampled during active COVID-19. The chain is built from TRBV18 and TRBJ2-5, with D possibly TRBD2 on 5 matching bases. The material sequenced was peripheral blood. The CDR3 DNA sequence: TGTGCCAGCTCACCGGGTGCGGGAGAGACCCAGTACTTC. Protein product: CASSPGAGETQYF.